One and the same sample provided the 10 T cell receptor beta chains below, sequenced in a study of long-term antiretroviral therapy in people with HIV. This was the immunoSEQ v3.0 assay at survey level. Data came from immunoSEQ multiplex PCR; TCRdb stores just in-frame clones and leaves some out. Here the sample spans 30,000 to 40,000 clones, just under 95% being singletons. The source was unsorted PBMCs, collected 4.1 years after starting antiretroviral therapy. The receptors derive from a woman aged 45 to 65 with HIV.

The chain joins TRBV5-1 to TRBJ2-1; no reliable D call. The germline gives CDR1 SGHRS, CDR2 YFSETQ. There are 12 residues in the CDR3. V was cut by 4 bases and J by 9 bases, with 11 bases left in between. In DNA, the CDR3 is TGCGCCAGCAGCAAAGAAGGTTTTGAGCAGTTCTTC. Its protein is CASSKEGFEQFF. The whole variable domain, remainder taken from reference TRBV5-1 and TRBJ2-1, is KAGVTQTPRYLIKTRGQQVTLSCSPISGHRSVSWYQQTPGQGLQFLFEYFSETQRNKGNFPGRFSGRQFSNSRSEMNVSTLELGDSALYLCASSKEGFEQFFGPGTRLTVL.

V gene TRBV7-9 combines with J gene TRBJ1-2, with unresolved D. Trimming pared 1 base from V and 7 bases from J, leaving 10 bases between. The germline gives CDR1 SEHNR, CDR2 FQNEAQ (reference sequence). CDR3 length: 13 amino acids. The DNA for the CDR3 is TGTGCCAGCAGCTTAGGGTCAGCACCTGGCTACACCTTC. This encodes CASSLGSAPGYTF.

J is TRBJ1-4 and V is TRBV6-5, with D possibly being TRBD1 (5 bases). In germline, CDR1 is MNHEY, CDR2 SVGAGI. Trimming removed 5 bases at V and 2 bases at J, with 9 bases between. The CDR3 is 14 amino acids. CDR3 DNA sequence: TGTGCCAGCAGTCCCAGGGATACTAATGAAAAACTGTTTTTT. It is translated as CASSPRDTNEKLFF.

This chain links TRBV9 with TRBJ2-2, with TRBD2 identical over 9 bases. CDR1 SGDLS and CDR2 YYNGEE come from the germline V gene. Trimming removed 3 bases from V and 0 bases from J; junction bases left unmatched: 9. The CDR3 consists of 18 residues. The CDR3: CASSARGGGFANTGELFF. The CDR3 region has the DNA TGTGCCAGCAGCGCCCGCGGGGGGGGGTTCGCGAACACCGGGGAGCTGTTTTTT.

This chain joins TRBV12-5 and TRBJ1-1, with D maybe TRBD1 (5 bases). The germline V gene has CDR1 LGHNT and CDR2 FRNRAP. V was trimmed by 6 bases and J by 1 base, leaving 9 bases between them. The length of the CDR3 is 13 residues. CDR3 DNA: TGTGCTAGTGGCTCCGACAGGAACACTGAAGCTTTCTTT. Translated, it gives CASGSDRNTEAFF.

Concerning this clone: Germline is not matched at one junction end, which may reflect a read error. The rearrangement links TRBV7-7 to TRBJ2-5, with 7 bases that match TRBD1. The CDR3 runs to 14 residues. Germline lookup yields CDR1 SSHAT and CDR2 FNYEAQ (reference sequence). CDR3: CASSTGTAGETQYF. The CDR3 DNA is TGTGCTAGCAGCACTGGGACAGCCGGAGAGACCCAGTACTTC.

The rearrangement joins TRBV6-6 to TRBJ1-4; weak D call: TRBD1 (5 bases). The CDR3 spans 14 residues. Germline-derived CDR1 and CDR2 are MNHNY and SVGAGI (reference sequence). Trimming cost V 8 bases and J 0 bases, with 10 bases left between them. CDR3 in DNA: TGTGCCAGCCTGTGGGGGGCAACTAATGAAAAACTGTTTTTT. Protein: CASLWGATNEKLFF.

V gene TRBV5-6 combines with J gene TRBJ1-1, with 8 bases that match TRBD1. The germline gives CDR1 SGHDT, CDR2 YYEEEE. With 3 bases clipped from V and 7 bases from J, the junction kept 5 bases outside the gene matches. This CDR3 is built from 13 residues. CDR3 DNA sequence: TGTGCCAGCAGCTGGGACAGGTTAGGTGAAGCTTTCTTT. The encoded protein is CASSWDRLGEAFF. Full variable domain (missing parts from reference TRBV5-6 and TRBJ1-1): DAGVTQSPTHLIKTRGQQVTLRCSPKSGHDTVSWYQQALGQGPQFIFQYYEEEERQRGNFPDRFSGHQFPNYSSELNVNALLLGDSALYLCASSWDRLGEAFFGQGTRLTVV.

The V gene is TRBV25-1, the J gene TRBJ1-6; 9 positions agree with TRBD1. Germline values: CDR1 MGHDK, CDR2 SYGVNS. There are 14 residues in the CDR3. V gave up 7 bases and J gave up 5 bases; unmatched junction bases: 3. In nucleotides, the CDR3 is TGTGCCAGCAAGTGGGACAGGGATAATTCACCCCTCCACTTT. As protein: CASKWDRDNSPLHF. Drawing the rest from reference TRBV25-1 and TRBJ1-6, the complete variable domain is EADIYQTPRYLVIGTGKKITLECSQTMGHDKMYWYQQDPGMELHLIHYSYGVNSTEKGDLSSESTVSRIRTEHFPLTLESARPSHTSQYLCASKWDRDNSPLHFGNGTRLTVT.

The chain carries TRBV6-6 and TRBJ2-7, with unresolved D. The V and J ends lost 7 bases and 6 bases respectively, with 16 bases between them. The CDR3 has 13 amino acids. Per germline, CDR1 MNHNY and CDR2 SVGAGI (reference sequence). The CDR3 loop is CASKHTGFGEQYF. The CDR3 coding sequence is TGTGCCAGCAAACATACCGGGTTTGGCGAGCAGTACTTC.